The 29 T cell receptor beta chains in this list originate from one sample, sequenced in a study of blood T cell repertoires in COVID-19. Clones were sequenced by immunoSEQ multiplex PCR, and TCRdb holds only the in-frame ones, with some missing. The table includes 95,000 to 150,000 clones, about four fifths detected once. Sequencing input: peripheral blood. The receptors come from a man between 35 and 55 years old with active or convalescent COVID-19.

V is TRBV4-1 and J is TRBJ1-1; D remains ambiguous. The CDR3 runs 14 residues. CDR1 is MGHRA, CDR2 YSYEKL, per germline. Trimming shortened V by 1 base and J by 0 bases, and 6 bases separated the two germline ends. In DNA, the CDR3 is TGCGCCAGCAGCCAAGGTATCTTGAACACTGAAGCTTTCTTT. It codes for CASSQGILNTEAFF.

This clone was seen a single time. V gene TRBV6-5 combines with J gene TRBJ2-2; the D gene is possibly TRBD2 (6 bases). This CDR3 is 15 amino acids long. Germline V lookup: CDR1 MNHEY, CDR2 SVGAGI. The V gene lost 2 bases and the J gene lost 8 bases, with 15 bases spanning the gap. The CDR3 DNA follows: TGTGCCAGCAGTTACCTGCGGGGTCCCACGGGGGAGCTGTTTTTT. Its translation is CASSYLRGPTGELFF.

The chain combines TRBV18 with TRBJ2-5, with D possibly being TRBD2 (7 bases). The CDR3 totals 17 residues. V lost 5 bases and J lost 1, with 20 bases in between. Germline V CDR1 and CDR2: KGHSH, LQKENI. The CDR3, as DNA: TGTGCCAGCTCAGCCGGACGTGGGGCGGGGGCCCAAGAGACCCAGTACTTC. This translates into CASSAGRGAGAQETQYF. The whole variable domain, remainder taken from reference TRBV18 and TRBJ2-5, is NAGVMQNPRHLVRRRGQEARLRCSPMKGHSHVYWYRQLPEEGLKFMVYLQKENIIDESGMPKERFSAEFPKEGPSILRIQQVVRGDSAAYFCASSAGRGAGAQETQYFGPGTRLLVL.

The gene calls are TRBV4-1 and TRBJ1-2; the match to TRBD1 covers 10 bases. Losses at the gene ends were 4 bases for V and 4 bases for J; bases not matched to a gene: 6. The germline V gene encodes CDR1 MGHRA and CDR2 YSYEKL. CDR3 length equals 15 residues. CDR3 region: CASSLGTGAGYGYTF. The CDR3 DNA follows: TGCGCCAGCAGCCTAGGGACAGGGGCCGGCTATGGCTACACCTTC.

The chain couples TRBV11-2 to TRBJ2-1, with 8 nucleotides matching TRBD1. The CDR3 spans 13 residues. CDR1 is SGHAT, CDR2 FQNNGV, per germline. The V segment lost 3 bases and the J segment 8 bases; nucleotides outside the gene matches: 3. DNA of the CDR3: TGTGCCAGCAGCTTGGACAGGGAGGATGAGCAGTTCTTC. It translates to CASSLDREDEQFF.

This chain uses TRBV5-1 with TRBJ2-1, with a possible D match to TRBD1 (6 bases). CDR1 and CDR2 (germline): SGHRS, YFSETQ. Trimming left V 2 bases short and J 5 bases short, with 11 bases between. The CDR3 is made up of 14 amino acids. In nucleotides, the CDR3 is TGCGCCAGCAGCTTACCGACAGGTAACAATGAGCAGTTCTTC. Protein product: CASSLPTGNNEQFF.

This clone came up a few times. J is TRBJ1-3 and V is TRBV5-4; maybe TRBD1 (6 bases). Germline values: CDR1 SGHNT, CDR2 YYREEE (reference sequence). The germline V and J ends were trimmed by 4 bases and 2 bases, with 13 bases remaining between them. The CDR3 is 15 amino acids. This chain's CDR3 is CASSALTGTGNTIYF. CDR3 bases: TGTGCCAGCAGCGCGCTAACAGGGACTGGAAACACCATATATTTT.

The genes are TRBV7-3 and TRBJ2-7, with 11 bases identical to TRBD2. The CDR3 has 14 residues. Germline CDR1 SGHTA, CDR2 FQGTGA. Trimming cost V 3 bases and J 5 bases; bases outside gene matches: 3. CDR3 region: CASSFSGRADEQYF. The CDR3 DNA reads as TGTGCCAGCAGCTTTAGCGGGAGGGCCGACGAGCAGTACTTC.

The V and J genes are TRBV2 and TRBJ1-2; the D is unclear. CDR1 is SNHLY and CDR2 is FYNNEI in the germline V gene. V was clipped by 5 bases and J by 7 bases, with 11 bases between them. This CDR3 comprises 12 residues. DNA of the CDR3: TGTGCCAGCAGTAGGGCCGGGGTTGGCTACACCTTC. Amino acid sequence: CASSRAGVGYTF.

The chain couples TRBV5-1 to TRBJ2-4, with TRBD1 matching 10 bases. The CDR3 extends over 15 amino acids. With 5 bases clipped from V and 4 bases from J, the junction kept 6 bases outside the gene matches. CDR1 and CDR2 (germline): SGHRS, YFSETQ. The CDR3 DNA follows: TGCGCCAGCAGAACCGGACAGGGGGGAAAAAACATTCAGTACTTC. This encodes CASRTGQGGKNIQYF.

V and J are TRBV28 and TRBJ2-2; 10 nucleotides align to TRBD2. The V and J ends lost 6 bases and 6 bases, in that order; junction bases with no gene match: 16. This CDR3 is 18 amino acids long. Germline V CDR1 and CDR2: MDHEN, SYDVKM. This CDR3 reads CASSEGHKSAGGAGELFF. CDR3 DNA: TGTGCCAGCAGCGAAGGGCACAAATCAGCGGGAGGGGCCGGGGAGCTGTTTTTT.

The chain couples TRBV5-4 to TRBJ2-3, with 9 bases lining up with TRBD1. CDR1 is SGHNT and CDR2 is YYREEE in the germline V gene (reference sequence). Losses at the gene ends were 2 bases for V and 1 base for J; bases not matched to a gene: 2. CDR3 size: 15 residues. The CDR3 DNA sequence: TGTGCCAGCAGCTTAAGGACAGGGGGCACAGATACGCAGTATTTT. It translates to CASSLRTGGTDTQYF.

The chain is built from TRBV28 and TRBJ1-2, with TRBD1 as a possible D gene (6 bases). Per the germline V gene, CDR1 is MDHEN and CDR2 is SYDVKM. V was clipped by 4 bases and J by 6 bases, with 21 bases between them. There are 16 residues in the CDR3. The CDR3 region has the DNA TGTGCCAGCAGTTCACCTGCATTGAGGACAGCTAATGGCTACACCTTC. As protein: CASSSPALRTANGYTF.

This clone was observed a few times. The chain employs TRBV11-3 and TRBJ1-3; 8 bases align to TRBD1. Per germline, CDR1 SGHNT and CDR2 YENEEA. After removal of 6 bases from V and 0 bases from J, the junction contained 1 base not matched to a gene. The CDR3 totals 14 residues. Here the CDR3 reads CASRGQDSGNTIYF. CDR3 DNA: TGTGCCAGCAGGGGACAGGACTCTGGAAACACCATATATTTT. Complete variable domain (other parts from reference TRBV11-3 and TRBJ1-3): EAGVVQSPRYKIIEKKQPVAFWCNPISGHNTLYWYLQNLGQGPELLIRYENEEAVDDSQLPKDRFSAERLKGVDSTLKIQPAELGDSAVYLCASRGQDSGNTIYFGEGSWLTVV.

There are a few counts of this clone. This chain connects TRBV28 to TRBJ2-5; 12 positions match TRBD2. The J segment lost 1 base and the V segment lost 8 bases, leaving 5 bases of the junction unmatched. This CDR3 region has 15 residues. Per the germline V gene, CDR1 is MDHEN and CDR2 is SYDVKM. CDR3 nucleotide sequence: TGTGCCAGCGGACTAGCGGGGAGTACCCAAGAGACCCAGTACTTC. The encoded protein is CASGLAGSTQETQYF.

The V call is TRBV7-2, the J call TRBJ1-1; tentatively, D is TRBD1 (6 bases). V lost 0 bases and J 5 bases, leaving 13 bases between the germline ends. This CDR3 has 15 residues. The V gene's germline CDR1 is SGHTA and CDR2 FQGNSA. The CDR3: CASSLAPGGLTEAFF. The CDR3, as DNA: TGTGCCAGCAGCTTAGCGCCTGGGGGCTTGACTGAAGCTTTCTTT. Using reference TRBV7-2 and TRBJ1-1 for the parts outside the CDR3, the full variable domain is GAGVSQSPSNKVTEKGKDVELRCDPISGHTALYWYRQSLGQGLEFLIYFQGNSAPDKSGLPSDRFSAERTGGSVSTLTIQRTQQEDSAVYLCASSLAPGGLTEAFFGQGTRLTVV.

The chain links TRBV3-1 (or the pseudogene TRBV3-2) to TRBJ1-6; 7 positions agree with TRBD1. The germline gives CDR1 LGHDT, CDR2 YNNKEL (reference sequence). Unmatched junction bases numbered 8, after V lost 3 bases and J lost 6 bases. The CDR3 is made up of 16 amino acids. CDR3 sequence reads: CASSHLGAGGNSPLHF. CDR3 coding DNA: TGTGCCAGCAGCCACCTAGGAGCAGGGGGTAATTCACCCCTCCACTTT.

A single count supports this clone. The chain carries TRBV9 and TRBJ2-1; perhaps TRBD2 as D (6 bases). Germline lookup yields CDR1 SGDLS and CDR2 YYNGEE. The CDR3 totals 15 residues. V gave up 0 bases and J gave up 8 bases, with 15 bases separating them. CDR3 bases: TGTGCCAGCAGCGTAGGTGTTGGAGGGGTCGATGAGCAGTTCTTC. Its translation: CASSVGVGGVDEQFF.

This clone was picked up a small number of times. This chain uses TRBV11-1 with TRBJ2-1; D gene ambiguous. Trimming took 5 bases from V and 8 from J, leaving 19 bases between them. The CDR3 contains 15 residues. Germline V gene lookup returns CDR1 SGHAT and CDR2 FQDESV (reference sequence). Written as DNA, the CDR3 is TGTGCCAGCAGCCAAAGCTCCCCCCCCTTGCATGAGCAGTTCTTC. It yields the protein CASSQSSPPLHEQFF.

This clone was recorded once. The chain carries TRBV24-1 and TRBJ2-3; TRBD1 is a possible D gene (6 bases). The germline gives CDR1 KGHDR, CDR2 SFDVKD. V lost 9 bases to trimming and J lost 0 bases, with 18 bases between them. The CDR3 is 16 residues long. In DNA, the CDR3 is TGTGCCACCTCTCCCGGGACACAAGGCAGCACAGATACGCAGTATTTT. Protein sequence: CATSPGTQGSTDTQYF.

This chain joins TRBV10-3 and TRBJ2-1, with 12 bases aligning to TRBD2. The CDR3 length is 15 residues. Germline V gene sequence: CDR1 ENHRY, CDR2 SYGVKD. Trimming at V came to 2 bases and at J to 7 bases, leaving 3 bases not matched to a gene. The CDR3 spells CAISETSGGRNEQFF. The CDR3 DNA is TGTGCCATCAGTGAGACTAGCGGGGGGAGAAATGAGCAGTTCTTC.

The chain joins TRBV7-3 to TRBJ2-1, with no clear D. Germline V gene sequence: CDR1 SGHTA, CDR2 FQGTGA. The CDR3 is 14 residues long. Trimming cost V 3 bases and J 7 bases, with 13 bases left between them. The CDR3 bases are TGTGCCAGCAGCTTCGGATCCCTGGAGAATGAGCAGTTCTTC. Amino acids: CASSFGSLENEQFF. Variable domain in full (rest from reference TRBV7-3 and TRBJ2-1): GAGVSQTPSNKVTEKGKYVELRCDPISGHTALYWYRQSLGQGPEFLIYFQGTGAADDSGLPNDRFFAVRPEGSVSTLKIQRTERGDSAVYLCASSFGSLENEQFFGPGTRLTVL.

This clone appeared a single time. This chain uses TRBV6-5 with TRBJ1-5; 9 nucleotides match TRBD1. The CDR3 has 15 amino acids. Germline V lookup: CDR1 MNHEY, CDR2 SVGAGI. The junction had 8 bases not matched to a gene; V was cut back by 5 bases and J by 6 bases. The CDR3 is CASSPGQGSSQPQHF. The CDR3 DNA reads TGTGCCAGCAGTCCGGGACAGGGCTCCTCTCAGCCCCAGCATTTT.

The chain combines TRBV5-1 with TRBJ2-7, with D possibly matching TRBD1 (6 bases). Germline V CDR1 and CDR2: SGHRS, YFSETQ. V was clipped by 0 bases and J by 4 bases, with 14 bases between them. The CDR3 runs to 15 residues. The CDR3 loop reads CASSLEAGEIYEQYF. The CDR3 DNA reads as TGCGCCAGCAGCTTGGAGGCAGGGGAAATTTACGAGCAGTACTTC.

V and J are TRBV6-5 and TRBJ1-1, with D possibly TRBD1 on 5 matching bases. Deletions cut 8 bases from V and 5 bases from J, with 15 bases between. Germline CDR1 is MNHEY and CDR2 is SVGAGI. This CDR3 region has 13 residues. The CDR3 is CASRAGPITEAFF. The CDR3 DNA follows: TGTGCCAGCCGAGCGGGGCCGATTACTGAAGCTTTCTTT.

The sample holds many counts of this clone. The chain couples TRBV6-2 or TRBV6-3 to TRBJ1-5; D uncertain. The CDR3 totals 12 residues. Germline V lookup: CDR1 MNHEY, CDR2 SVGEGT. Deletions cut 2 bases from V and 6 bases from J, with 5 bases between. CDR3 DNA: TGTGCCAGCAGTTACGGAGGTCAGCCCCAGCATTTT. Its translation is CASSYGGQPQHF.

This sequence joins TRBV7-6 and TRBJ2-1, with TRBD2 matching 11 bases. In germline, CDR1 is SGHVS, CDR2 FNYEAQ. The CDR3 is 18 residues long. Losses at the gene ends were 5 bases for V and 7 bases for J; bases not matched to a gene: 16. The CDR3 region is CASSLGEGPSGGRNEQFF. The CDR3 DNA sequence: TGTGCCAGCAGCCTAGGGGAGGGCCCTAGCGGGGGGAGAAATGAGCAGTTCTTC.

This chain links TRBV3-1 (or the pseudogene TRBV3-2) with TRBJ2-5; 8 positions match TRBD2. CDR3 length: 15 amino acids. Germline CDR1 is LGHDT and CDR2 is YNNKEL (reference sequence). V shed 4 bases, J shed 6 bases, and the junction held 10 bases outside the gene matches. DNA of the CDR3: TGTGCCAGCAGCCTACAGCATAGCGGGAAACAGACCCAGTACTTC. Translated: CASSLQHSGKQTQYF.

This sequence joins TRBV30 and TRBJ1-1; D perhaps matches TRBD1 (5 bases). The V end was cut by 4 bases, the J end by 4 bases, with 13 bases between. CDR3 size: 13 residues. Germline assignment: CDR1 GTSNPN and CDR2 SVGIG (reference sequence). CDR3 coding DNA: TGTGCCTGGAAGTTGTCAGGGTTCACTGAAGCTTTCTTT. Residues: CAWKLSGFTEAFF.